Sequencing of this T cell receptor beta chain was carried out in a study of vaccination effects on CD4 cells after COVID-19. Concerning this clone: Its matching antigen is unknown.

Assay: immunoSEQ multiplex PCR; the TCRdb copy retains only in-frame clones and omits some. The sample lists over 50,000 clones; 73% were seen once. Before sequencing, viral peptide pools were used by the ViraFEST assay to expand antigen-specific CD4+ T cells. Culture proceeded for roughly ten days, and CD4+ T cells were then isolated. Each participant was administered two doses of either the BNT162b2 or the mRNA-1273 vaccine. Half-medium changes using IL-2 medium occurred on days 3 and 7. Germline V gene sequence: CDR1 SGHTA, CDR2 FQGNSA. There are 16 residues in the CDR3. V lost 1 base, J lost 1 base, and 3 bases stayed unmatched. The study, taken as a whole, reports: Whether induced by infection or by vaccine, clones showed marked clonal contraction late after vaccination.

Source: CD4+ T cells from PBMCs cultured with HCoV-229E spike peptides, taken after COVID-19 vaccination. V is TRBV7-2 and J is TRBJ1-2; 10 bases are a match to TRBD1. The TCR sequence derives from a human donor who received a COVID-19 vaccine. The DNA of the CDR3 is TGTGCCAGCAGCTTAGTCGGGACAGGGGTTAACTATGGCTACACCTTC. It specifies CASSLVGTGVNYGYTF. The whole variable domain, filled in from reference TRBV7-2 and TRBJ1-2, reads GAGVSQSPSNKVTEKGKDVELRCDPISGHTALYWYRQSLGQGLEFLIYFQGNSAPDKSGLPSDRFSAERTGGSVSTLTIQRTQQEDSAVYLCASSLVGTGVNYGYTFGSGTRLTVV.